This TCR beta chain was recorded in a study of CD8 T cells in ankylosing spondylitis. In making TCR beta libraries, quantitative 5'-RACE with molecular barcodes was used. MiXCR, applied by TCRdb to the 5' RACE reads, yields one record per CDR3 protein. The repertoire includes about 180,000 distinct CDR3 sequences, 9.8% of them detected once, and over 13% sits in the top ten. Overall study findings and caveats: A number of the motif variants had already been described in reactive arthritis synovial fluid and blood. In peripheral blood, disease-linked CD8+ clones occurred at relatively low frequencies.

The CDR3 runs 14 residues. V lost 3 bases to trimming and J lost 5 bases, with 11 bases between them. CDR1 is MNHEY, CDR2 SMNVEV, per germline (reference sequence). This clonotype was seen more than once but under ten times. Its antigen is as yet unknown. The chain has TRBV27 and TRBJ2-1; the D gene is possibly TRBD2 (5 bases). Material for sequencing was blood, either unsorted or a sorted T cell fraction (not recorded which). This TCR was recovered from a female donor with ankylosing spondylitis or in good health (not recorded which). The CDR3 sequence: CASSLWSGDNEQFF. The CDR3 region has the DNA TGTGCCAGCAGTTTGTGGAGCGGAGACAATGAGCAGTTCTTC.